This T cell receptor beta chain stems from a study of persistence of HIV-infected CD4 T cells. The wider study: Donors had been on suppressive ART for a median of roughly 8 years. Anti-CD3/anti-CD28 stimulation activated a higher proportion of cells than antigen stimulation, with lower memory fraction.

Anti-CD3/anti-CD28 beads served as a nonspecific positive control stimulus. CD4+ T cells upregulating both CD40 ligand and CD69 were sorted as responding cells. Donors were HIV-1-infected adults who began suppressive ART during chronic infection. The immunoSEQ assay was version 4, run in survey mode. Produced via immunoSEQ multiplex PCR; TCRdb's table is partial and in-frame only. The sample shows approximately 46,000 clones, 85% to 90% of them seen only once. Of note for this clone: The antigen is undetermined.

General study findings and limits: Proviral oligoclonality tracked with TCR oligoclonality within the same sorted cells.

Trimming at V came to 4 bases and at J to 2 bases, leaving 8 bases not matched to a gene. Germline CDR1 and CDR2: SGHRS and YFSETQ. CDR3 length equals 16 residues. This chain uses TRBV5-1 with TRBJ2-2; TRBD1 agrees at 7 bases. Sequencing used CD4+ T cells sorted from PBMCs after 18-hour stimulation, obtained from a patient who received antiretroviral therapy. This TCR derives from an adult woman with HIV who was CMV-seropositive. The CDR3 region has the DNA TGCGCCAGCAGCCAACGGACAGGATATAACACCGGGGAGCTGTTTTTT. This encodes CASSQRTGYNTGELFF.